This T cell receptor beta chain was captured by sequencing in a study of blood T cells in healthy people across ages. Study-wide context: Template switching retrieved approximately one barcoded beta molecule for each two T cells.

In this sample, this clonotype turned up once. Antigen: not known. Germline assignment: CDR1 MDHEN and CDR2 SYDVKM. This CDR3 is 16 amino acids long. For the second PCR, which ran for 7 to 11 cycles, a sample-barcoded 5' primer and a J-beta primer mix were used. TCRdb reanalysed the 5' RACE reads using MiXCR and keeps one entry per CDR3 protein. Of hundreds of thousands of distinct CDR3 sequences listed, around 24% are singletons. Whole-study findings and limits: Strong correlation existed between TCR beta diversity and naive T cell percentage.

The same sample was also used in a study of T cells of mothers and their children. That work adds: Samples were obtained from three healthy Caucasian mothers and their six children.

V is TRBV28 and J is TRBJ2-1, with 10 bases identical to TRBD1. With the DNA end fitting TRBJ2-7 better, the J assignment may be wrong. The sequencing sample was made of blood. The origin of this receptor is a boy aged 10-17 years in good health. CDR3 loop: CASSSYDRGHSYEQYF. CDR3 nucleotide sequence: TGTGCCAGCAGTTCCTACGACAGGGGGCATAGTTACGAGCAGTACTTC.